The 25 T cell receptor beta chains below all came from one sample that was sequenced in a study of response to subunit inactivated influenza vaccine. TCRdb called the RT-PCR reads again in MiXCR, with one record for every CDR3 protein. Altogether 700,000 to 900,000 distinct CDR3 sequences are present, around 20% being singletons, with the ten largest covering roughly 10%. Here the sequenced sample was PBMCs from blood, taken 5 to 6 days after vaccination. These receptors came from a man aged 50 to 59 who received an inactivated influenza vaccine.

This sequence joins TRBV4-3 and TRBJ2-3; D unresolved. Trimming removed 0 bases at V and 6 bases at J, with 16 bases between. The length of the CDR3 is 16 residues. Germline CDR1 LGHNA, CDR2 YSLEER. In DNA form, the CDR3 reads TGCGCCAGCAGCCAAGATCCTCTACTTGGACGTGATACGCAGTATTTT. Protein: CASSQDPLLGRDTQYF.

The sample holds many counts of this clonotype. The J gene is TRBJ2-7, the V gene TRBV6-2 or TRBV6-3; D is unresolved. Germline V lookup: CDR1 MNHEY, CDR2 SVGEGT. The ends were cut back, 2 bases at V and 2 bases at J, with 7 bases in the middle. The CDR3 spans 13 residues. CDR3 region: CASSYPRTYEQYF. The CDR3 DNA sequence: TGTGCCAGCAGTTACCCGCGGACCTACGAGCAGTACTTC.

The gene calls are TRBV7-2 and TRBJ1-1, with TRBD1 identical over 8 bases. CDR3 length equals 16 residues. CDR1 SGHTA and CDR2 FQGNSA come from the germline V gene. Unmatched junction bases numbered 10, after V lost 1 base and J lost 6 bases. CDR3 protein: CASSLVGRGQYSEAFF. DNA of the CDR3: TGTGCCAGCAGCTTAGTGGGCAGGGGGCAGTACTCTGAAGCTTTCTTT. Full variable domain (remainder filled in from reference TRBV7-2 and TRBJ1-1): GAGVSQSPSNKVTEKGKDVELRCDPISGHTALYWYRQSLGQGLEFLIYFQGNSAPDKSGLPSDRFSAERTGGSVSTLTIQRTQQEDSAVYLCASSLVGRGQYSEAFFGQGTRLTVV.

J is TRBJ1-2 and V is TRBV4-2, with 7 nucleotides matching TRBD1. The CDR3 consists of 15 residues. J gave up 0 bases and V 4 bases, and 5 bases lay outside the gene matches. Looked up from germline, CDR1 is LGHNA and CDR2 is YNFKEQ. The CDR3 nucleotides are TGTGCCAGCAGCCCTACAGGGGCTGCTAACTATGGCTACACCTTC. It yields the protein CASSPTGAANYGYTF.

The rearrangement links TRBV6-6 to TRBJ2-1, with D possibly being TRBD2 (6 bases). Trimming shortened V by 5 bases and J by 2 bases, and 7 bases separated the two germline ends. Germline values: CDR1 MNHNY, CDR2 SVGAGI (reference sequence). The CDR3 covers 13 residues. For the CDR3, the DNA is TGTGCCAGCAGTCGCGGGACCTACAATGAGCAGTTCTTC. Its translation: CASSRGTYNEQFF.

The chain has TRBV6-2 or TRBV6-3 and TRBJ2-7; perhaps D is TRBD1 or TRBD2 (6 bases each). CDR1 is MNHEY and CDR2 is SVGEGT in the germline V gene. V was cut by 0 bases and J by 0 bases, with 15 bases left in between. This CDR3 contains 17 residues. As DNA, the CDR3 is TGTGCCAGCAGTTACTCGATTTCGTCGGGGGCCTCCTACGAGCAGTACTTC. Amino acid sequence: CASSYSISSGASYEQYF.

V and J are TRBV4-1 and TRBJ2-1; weak D call: TRBD1 (6 bases). In germline, CDR1 is MGHRA, CDR2 YSYEKL. V lost 3 bases to trimming and J lost 4 bases, with 19 bases between them. CDR3 size: 17 residues. This CDR3 reads CASSHFTGTTGYNEQFF. CDR3 DNA sequence: TGCGCCAGCAGCCACTTTACCGGGACAACTGGTTACAATGAGCAGTTCTTC.

This chain joins TRBV24-1 and TRBJ2-5, with D unresolved. CDR3 length equals 13 residues. The germline V gene encodes CDR1 KGHDR and CDR2 SFDVKD. Trimming pared 5 bases from V and 3 bases from J, leaving 9 bases between. CDR3 region: CATSAKAEETQYF. The CDR3 region has the DNA TGTGCCACCAGTGCTAAGGCGGAAGAGACCCAGTACTTC.

The genes are TRBV7-6 and TRBJ2-1; 11 bases match TRBD2. V was clipped by 5 bases and J by 4 bases; unmatched bases: 4. This CDR3 comprises 15 residues. CDR1 SGHVS and CDR2 FNYEAQ come from the germline V gene. This chain's CDR3 is CASSPGLAEYNEQFF. CDR3 in DNA: TGTGCCAGCAGCCCGGGACTAGCGGAATACAATGAGCAGTTCTTC.

The chain combines TRBV28 with TRBJ2-7; TRBD1 aligns across 8 bases. The CDR3 runs 15 residues. J lost 5 bases, V lost 4 bases, and 10 bases had no gene match. Per germline, CDR1 MDHEN and CDR2 SYDVKM. In nucleotides, the CDR3 is TGTGCCAGCAGTTCCCCGCAGGGGGCATGGGACGAGCAGTACTTC. This codes for CASSSPQGAWDEQYF.

This clonotype was seen repeatedly, ten times or more. Here the CDR3 reads CSVGGGAGYGYTF. The CDR3 DNA sequence: TGCAGCGTTGGCGGGGGGGCGGGCTATGGCTACACCTTC. The chain carries TRBV29-1 and TRBJ1-2; the D gene is possibly TRBD1 (6 bases). The V gene lost 4 bases and the J gene lost 4 bases, with 13 bases spanning the gap. CDR3 length: 13 amino acids. The germline V gene has CDR1 SQVTM and CDR2 ANQGSEA.

V is TRBV6-2 or TRBV6-3 and J is TRBJ2-1; 7 bases match TRBD1. Germline V gives CDR1 MNHEY, CDR2 SVGEGT. The CDR3 runs to 15 residues. Trimming took 4 bases from V and 6 from J; bases not matched to a gene: 9. CDR3 sequence reads: CASSLRQGRGNEQFF. Written as DNA, the CDR3 is TGTGCCAGCAGTTTACGACAGGGTCGGGGCAATGAGCAGTTCTTC.

This clonotype was detected a few times. The CDR3 nucleotides are TGCGCCAGCAGCCAAAACACAGGGGCGGGTGAGACCCAGTACTTC. Protein sequence: CASSQNTGAGETQYF. The J gene is TRBJ2-5, the V gene TRBV5-1; the match to TRBD1 covers 7 bases. J gave up 5 bases and V 4 bases, and 11 bases lay outside the gene matches. Germline CDR1 reads SGHRS; CDR2 reads YFSETQ. CDR3 size: 15 residues.

This clonotype was picked up a small number of times. The rearrangement links TRBV20-1 to TRBJ2-1; 10 bases line up with TRBD2. The ends lost 0 bases at V and 7 bases at J; junction bases unmatched: 9. Per germline, CDR1 DFQATT and CDR2 SNEGSKA (reference sequence). There are 16 residues in the CDR3. CDR3 DNA: TGCAGTGCTAGAGAATTCCTAGCGGGAGATGCGAATGAGCAGTTCTTC. Translated: CSAREFLAGDANEQFF.

This clonotype was detected ten times or more. The chain links TRBV25-1 to TRBJ2-7; TRBD1 agrees at 9 bases. The trim removed 3 bases at V and 2 bases at J, leaving 11 bases unmatched. CDR1 MGHDK and CDR2 SYGVNS come from the germline V gene. This CDR3 has 17 amino acids. The CDR3 reads CASSEELVGQGTYEQYF. As DNA, the CDR3 is TGTGCCAGCAGTGAGGAGTTGGTGGGACAGGGTACCTACGAGCAGTACTTC.

The J gene is TRBJ1-2, the V gene TRBV10-3, with 7 bases identical to TRBD1. Looked up from germline, CDR1 is ENHRY and CDR2 is SYGVKD. The V segment lost 9 bases and the J segment 3 bases; nucleotides outside the gene matches: 7. The length of the CDR3 is 13 residues. The DNA of the CDR3 is TGTGCCATTAAGACAGGGTCGTACTATGGCTACACCTTC. This sequence encodes CAIKTGSYYGYTF.

The chain has TRBV2 and TRBJ2-5; 8 bases match TRBD2. CDR3 size: 17 residues. The trim removed 7 bases at V and 0 bases at J, leaving 13 bases unmatched. CDR1 and CDR2 (germline): SNHLY, FYNNEI. The CDR3 spells CASITGRASGYQETQYF. As DNA, the CDR3 is TGTGCCAGCATCACCGGGAGGGCCTCGGGGTACCAAGAGACCCAGTACTTC.

V is TRBV14 and J is TRBJ2-3; D gene uncertain. V lost 0 bases and J 10 bases, leaving 17 bases between the germline ends. Per germline, CDR1 SGHDN and CDR2 FVKESK. This CDR3 spans 15 amino acids. CDR3 sequence: CASSQDLPGFVAQYF. As DNA, the CDR3 is TGTGCCAGCAGCCAAGATCTTCCAGGCTTCGTGGCGCAGTATTTT.

This clonotype appeared a few times. CDR3 nucleotide sequence: TGCAGTGCTAGTCTAGCGGACTACAATGAGCAGTTCTTC. Translated: CSASLADYNEQFF. V gene TRBV20-1 combines with J gene TRBJ2-1; TRBD2 matches 7 bases. Germline trimming cut 3 bases from V and 3 bases from J; bases unmatched to any gene: 2. The CDR3 runs to 13 residues. The V gene's germline CDR1 is DFQATT and CDR2 SNEGSKA (reference sequence).

This clonotype was detected a few times. The chain links TRBV6-1 to TRBJ2-1; D might be TRBD1 (6 bases). Germline lookup yields CDR1 MNHNS and CDR2 SASEGT. Trimming pared 2 bases from V and 2 bases from J, leaving 10 bases between. The CDR3 consists of 15 residues. For the CDR3, the DNA is TGTGCCAGCAGTGAATCTGGGGGCACCTACAATGAGCAGTTCTTC. It encodes CASSESGGTYNEQFF.

There are a few counts of this clonotype. V usage is TRBV5-1 and J usage is TRBJ2-1, with a weak D call TRBD1 (7 bases). Germline V gene sequence: CDR1 SGHRS, CDR2 YFSETQ. CDR3 length: 14 residues. The V gene lost 5 bases and the J gene lost 4 bases, with 13 bases spanning the gap. This CDR3 reads CASRGGGEYNEQFF. The CDR3, as DNA: TGCGCCAGCAGAGGGGGCGGGGAGTACAATGAGCAGTTCTTC.

This clonotype has just one count. This sequence joins TRBV3-1 and TRBJ1-6; 8 positions agree with TRBD1. The V gene end was trimmed by 0 bases and the J gene end by 9 bases; junction bases not matched to a gene: 4. The CDR3 spans 15 residues. Germline loops: CDR1 LGHDT, CDR2 YNNKEL (reference sequence). This chain's CDR3 is CASSQDQGAVSPLHF. The CDR3 nucleotides read TGTGCCAGCAGCCAAGATCAGGGGGCAGTTTCACCCCTCCACTTT. The variable domain in full, with the rest retrieved from reference TRBV3-1 and TRBJ1-6, is DTAVSQTPKYLVTQMGNDKSIKCEQNLGHDTMYWYKQDSKKFLKIMFSYNNKELIINETVPNRFSPKSPDKAHLNLHINSLELGDSAVYFCASSQDQGAVSPLHFGNGTRLTVT.

The chain couples TRBV20-1 to TRBJ2-1; TRBD1 is a possible D gene (5 bases). The CDR3 is made up of 14 amino acids. V was clipped by 3 bases and J by 5 bases, with 14 bases between them. Germline CDR1 is DFQATT and CDR2 is SNEGSKA (reference sequence). CDR3 coding DNA: TGCAGTGCTAGTGGTCTAGACAGAGACAATGAGCAGTTCTTC. This encodes CSASGLDRDNEQFF.

The chain uses TRBV14 and TRBJ2-1, with TRBD2 matching 7 bases. CDR3 size: 15 residues. V dropped 7 bases and J dropped 4; count of bases not matched to a gene: 10. Germline-derived CDR1 and CDR2 are SGHDN and FVKESK. The chain's CDR3 is CASTGRRGGYNEQFF. The CDR3 DNA reads as TGTGCCAGCACCGGGAGGCGGGGAGGTTACAATGAGCAGTTCTTC.

This clonotype has at least ten counts. The genes are TRBV5-1 and TRBJ2-1; D is ambiguous. Deletions cut 0 bases from V and 8 bases from J, with 18 bases between. There are 16 residues in the CDR3. Per the germline V gene, CDR1 is SGHRS and CDR2 is YFSETQ. The CDR3 DNA is TGCGCCAGCAGCTTGGGTTTCCCGGGTCTTTTGGATGAGCAGTTCTTC. It specifies CASSLGFPGLLDEQFF.